This is a list of T cell receptor beta chains from one sample in a study of T cells in tuberculosis. Measured with immunoSEQ multiplex PCR; TCRdb has only the in-frame clones, and not every one. The table records 25,000 to 30,000 clones, over 85% of them present only once. Source material: PBMCs. The receptor set was obtained from a donor under 30 with latent tuberculosis or without tuberculosis infection. Both conserved end residues are part of each CDR3. A D gene is named only where the DNA matches it firmly. The size entry is marked missing in some rows and otherwise reads once, few, many or a size class.

cdr3_length clone_size j_call d_call v_call cdr3_nt cdr3_aa
15 once TRBJ1-2 . TRBV28 TGTGCCAGCAGTCCGTACAGCGGCGGACGCTATGGCTACACCTTC CASSPYSGGRYGYTF
15 . TRBJ2-7 TRBD2 TRBV10-3 TGTGCCATCAGTGTGGGTAGCGGGGGGGCCTACGAGCAGTACTTC CAISVGSGGAYEQYF
14 . TRBJ1-5 . TRBV2 TGTGCCAGCAGTCCTCGACAGGCATATCAGCCCCAGCATTTT CASSPRQAYQPQHF
14 . TRBJ2-5 . TRBV11-2 TGTGCCAGCAGCAAACGAGGGTTCCAAGAGACCCAGTACTTC CASSKRGFQETQYF
14 . TRBJ2-2 TRBD2 TRBV13 TGTGCCAGCAGGGGACTAGCAAACACCGGGGAGCTGTTTTTT CASRGLANTGELFF
18 once TRBJ2-2 . TRBV5-1 TGCGCCAGCAGCCGGGACTCGCCTACTTATTCGAACACCGGGGAGCTGTTTTTT CASSRDSPTYSNTGELFF
15 . TRBJ1-3 TRBD1 TRBV28 TGTGCCAGCAGATTCGACAGGGACTCTGGAAACACCATATATTTT CASRFDRDSGNTIYF
16 . TRBJ2-1 TRBD2 TRBV4-2 TGTGCCAGCAGCCAAGTCCCTAGCGGGAGGATAAATGAGCAGTTCTTC CASSQVPSGRINEQFF
18 . TRBJ1-3 . TRBV4-1 TGCGCCAGCAGCCAAGATCCTCCGATATCGGCGGCTGGAAACACCATATATTTT CASSQDPPISAAGNTIYF
13 . TRBJ2-3 TRBD2 TRBV28 TGTGCCGTAACCGGGGGGGCAGAAGATACGCAGTATTTT CAVTGGAEDTQYF
15 . TRBJ2-7 TRBD1 TRBV15 TGTGCCACCAGCACTAACCCGGGACAGGTCTACGAGCAGTACTTC CATSTNPGQVYEQYF
12 . TRBJ1-2 TRBD1 TRBV9 TGTGCCAGCAGCCCCCCGGACAGGGGGATCACCTTC CASSPPDRGITF
13 . TRBJ2-1 . TRBV7-9 TGTGCCAGCAGCTTAGAGTGGAGCGGTGAGCAGTTCTTC CASSLEWSGEQFF
14 . TRBJ2-7 TRBD1 TRBV14 TGTGCCAGCAGGCCGACCGGGACAGGGTTCGAGCAGTACTTC CASRPTGTGFEQYF
16 . TRBJ2-5 . TRBV25-1 TGTGCCAGCAGTGAATCTTACGGACAGCAGCAAGAGACCCAGTACTTC CASSESYGQQQETQYF
19 . TRBJ2-6 TRBD1 TRBV5-1 TGCGCCAGCAGCTTGGGGGACAGGGGGCTACGGTCTGGGGCCAACGTCCTGACTTTC CASSLGDRGLRSGANVLTF
16 . TRBJ1-1 TRBD1 TRBV28 TGTGCCAGCAGTTCCAACGACAGGGGGCCGTACACTGAAGCTTTCTTT CASSSNDRGPYTEAFF
17 once TRBJ2-7 TRBD2 TRBV28 TGTGCCAGCATACCAACCGCTCGCGGGACTAGCGGGTACGAGCAGTACTTC CASIPTARGTSGYEQYF
15 . TRBJ1-2 TRBD1 TRBV5-1 TGCGCCAGCAGCTCCGACAGGGCCTCTAACTATGGCTACACCTTC CASSSDRASNYGYTF
14 . TRBJ1-5 TRBD1 TRBV19 TGTGCCAGTAAGGGACAGGCCTTAAATCAGCCCCAGCATTTT CASKGQALNQPQHF
17 . TRBJ1-6 TRBD1 TRBV7-2 TGTGCCAGCAGCCTGAGACAGGGGCCTCCCCATAATTCACCCCTCCACTTT CASSLRQGPPHNSPLHF
16 . TRBJ2-3 TRBD1 TRBV18 TGTGCCAGCTCACCACCTGGACAGGGGAGCACAGATACGCAGTATTTT CASSPPGQGSTDTQYF
16 . TRBJ2-7 TRBD2 TRBV2 TGTGCCAGCAGTGACGGACTAGCGGGAGTTCTGTACGAGCAGTACTTC CASSDGLAGVLYEQYF
15 . TRBJ1-3 . TRBV5-5 TGTGCCAGCAGCTTTGACCAGGGCTCTGGAAACACCATATATTTT CASSFDQGSGNTIYF
16 . TRBJ2-7 TRBD2 TRBV27 TGTGCCAGCAGTTTCTCCGCAGCGGGAGCGCTCTACGAGCAGTACTTC CASSFSAAGALYEQYF
15 . TRBJ1-3 . TRBV6-6 TGTGCCAGCAGTTCTGGGAGTTTCTCTGGAAACACCATATATTTT CASSSGSFSGNTIYF
17 . TRBJ1-5 TRBD1 TRBV15 TGTGCCACCAGCAGAGGCACCGGGACAGGAACTAATCAGCCCCAGCATTTT CATSRGTGTGTNQPQHF
14 . TRBJ2-3 . TRBV6-6 TGTGCCAGTCGTTTGCGGGTCGGCACAGATACGCAGTATTTT CASRLRVGTDTQYF
16 . TRBJ2-4 TRBD2 TRBV14 TGTGCCAGCAGCCAAGCAGCGGGGGGACCTAAAAACATTCAGTACTTC CASSQAAGGPKNIQYF
15 once TRBJ1-4 . TRBV2 TGTGCCAGCATCTATGGCGAGAGAGGTTCCGAAAAACTGTTTTTT CASIYGERGSEKLFF
17 . TRBJ1-2 . TRBV7-9 TGTGCCAGCAGCCCCGCGAGTGCGGCACGAACCTCCTATGGCTACACCTTC CASSPASAARTSYGYTF
15 . TRBJ2-7 TRBD1 TRBV7-9 TGTGCCAGCAGCCTCCAGGGGGCGCCTTCCCACGAGCAGTACTTC CASSLQGAPSHEQYF
16 once TRBJ2-6 . TRBV19 TGTGCCAGTAGTATACCGGGGAGTACTGGGGCCAACGTCCTGACTTTC CASSIPGSTGANVLTF
14 . TRBJ1-2 . TRBV6-5 TGTGCCAGCAGGAATCCGACAGCGAACTATGGCTACACCTTC CASRNPTANYGYTF
15 . TRBJ1-2 . TRBV4-3 TGCGCCAGCAGCCAAGAGATACGGGGTAACTATGGCTACACCTTC CASSQEIRGNYGYTF
14 . TRBJ1-5 . TRBV12-2 TGTGCAAGTCGCTTTGGGGGGAGCAATCAGCCCCAGCATTTT CASRFGGSNQPQHF
15 . TRBJ2-7 TRBD1 TRBV13 TGTGCCAGCAGCAACCGGGACAGGATAACCTACGAGCAGTACTTC CASSNRDRITYEQYF
16 . TRBJ1-2 TRBD1 TRBV5-6 TGTGCCAGCAGTAGGACAGGGGGCCTAGCTAACTATGGCTACACCTTC CASSRTGGLANYGYTF
15 . TRBJ1-5 TRBD1 TRBV27 TGTGCCAGCAGGGGGGACAGGGGAGGTAGAGAGCCCCAGCATTTT CASRGDRGGREPQHF
16 . TRBJ2-7 TRBD2 TRBV4-3 TGCGCCAGCAGCCAATCAAAACTAGCGGGGGGTTACGAGCAGTACTTC CASSQSKLAGGYEQYF
15 . TRBJ2-1 TRBD2 TRBV6-1 TGTGCCGGCGACAGCGGGGCCCTAAGCTACAATGAGCAGTTCTTC CAGDSGALSYNEQFF
16 . TRBJ2-7 . TRBV7-9 TGTGCCAGCAGCTCTTACCCCTTAGACTCCTCCTACGAGCAGTACTTC CASSSYPLDSSYEQYF
16 . TRBJ2-6 . TRBV2 TGTGCCAGCAGTGAGGGAGGACTCTCTGGGGCCAACGTCCTGACTTTC CASSEGGLSGANVLTF
17 once TRBJ2-1 TRBD2 TRBV4-2 TGTGCCAGCAGCCAAGACGCGGTAGCGGGTACCTACAATGAGCAGTTCTTC CASSQDAVAGTYNEQFF
14 . TRBJ1-4 . TRBV6-1 TGTGCCAGCAGTGAAGCATTGGAACTACAAAAACTGTTTTTT CASSEALELQKLFF
13 . TRBJ2-5 . TRBV19 TGTGCCAGTAGTCAGGGTTCCCAAGAGACCCAGTACTTC CASSQGSQETQYF
18 . TRBJ2-3 TRBD2 TRBV11-2 TGTGCCAGCAGCCTTACTCTCGGGACTAGCGGTAACACAGATACGCAGTATTTT CASSLTLGTSGNTDTQYF